This T cell receptor (beta chain) originates from a study of Tregs in tolerant kidney transplant recipients. Broader study findings: Validation in larger populations is needed because few patients were studied.

The assay was immunoSEQ multiplex PCR, and TCRdb's table has in-frame clones only and misses some. The sample holds about 52,000 clones, approximately 90% seen once. A word on this clone: Its specificity is not known.

J lost 2 bases, V lost 5 bases, and 5 bases had no gene match. Germline-derived CDR1 and CDR2 are SGHVS and FQNEAQ. This CDR3 contains 16 residues. The nonmyeloablative bone marrow transplants came from related graft donors, with transient mixed chimerism. CD4+CD25+CD127- Tregs, CD4+CD25- non-Tregs, CD4 and CD8 cells were sorted. The chain uses TRBV7-8 and TRBJ2-3, with 12 bases lining up with TRBD2. The source is a human patient who received a combined kidney and bone marrow transplant. The graft donor may have given rise to some T cells. Sequences were derived from CD8+ T cells from blood (PBMCs), sampled 24 months after the transplant. CDR3 loop: CASSPTSGGPTDTQYF. CDR3 DNA: TGTGCCAGCAGCCCGACTAGCGGGGGACCCACAGATACGCAGTATTTT.